This T cell receptor beta chain is drawn from a study of T cell repertoires in cytomegalovirus infection. Looking at the study overall: TCR beta signatures that were public indicated CMV infection and matching HLA type.

TCRdb reanalysed the reads using MiXCR and keeps one entry per CDR3 protein. The sample has about 230,000 distinct CDR3 sequences; about 5.9% are singletons. This clonotype was seen at least ten times. Its specificity is not known. The study's findings and limits: The ex vivo response showed dominance by HLA-C-restricted CMV-specific TCR beta clonotypes.

The length of the CDR3 is 13 residues. The V gene lost 9 bases and the J gene lost 2 bases, with 11 bases spanning the gap. Germline V CDR1 and CDR2: MDHEN, SYDVKM. This chain joins TRBV28 and TRBJ1-5, with D unclear. The sequence came from a human donor in good health (CMV status not recorded). Some clones in this sample may be carry-over from other donors' samples. Sequencing used PBMCs. CDR3 DNA: TGTGCCAGTGCCCAGTCCCGCAATCAGCCCCAGCATTTT. Its protein is CASAQSRNQPQHF.